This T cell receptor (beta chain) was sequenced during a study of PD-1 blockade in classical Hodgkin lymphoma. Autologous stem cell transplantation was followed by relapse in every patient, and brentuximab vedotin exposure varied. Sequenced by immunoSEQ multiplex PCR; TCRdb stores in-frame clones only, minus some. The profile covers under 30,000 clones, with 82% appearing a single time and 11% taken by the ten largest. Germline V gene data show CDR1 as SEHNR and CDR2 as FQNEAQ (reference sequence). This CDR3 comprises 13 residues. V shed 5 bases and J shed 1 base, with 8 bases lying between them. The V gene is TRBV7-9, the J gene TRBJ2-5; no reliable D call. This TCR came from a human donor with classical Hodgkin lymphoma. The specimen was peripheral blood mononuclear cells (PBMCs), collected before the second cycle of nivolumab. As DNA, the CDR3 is TGTGCCAGCAGCCCGCCGGCCCAAGAGACCCAGTACTTC. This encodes CASSPPAQETQYF.